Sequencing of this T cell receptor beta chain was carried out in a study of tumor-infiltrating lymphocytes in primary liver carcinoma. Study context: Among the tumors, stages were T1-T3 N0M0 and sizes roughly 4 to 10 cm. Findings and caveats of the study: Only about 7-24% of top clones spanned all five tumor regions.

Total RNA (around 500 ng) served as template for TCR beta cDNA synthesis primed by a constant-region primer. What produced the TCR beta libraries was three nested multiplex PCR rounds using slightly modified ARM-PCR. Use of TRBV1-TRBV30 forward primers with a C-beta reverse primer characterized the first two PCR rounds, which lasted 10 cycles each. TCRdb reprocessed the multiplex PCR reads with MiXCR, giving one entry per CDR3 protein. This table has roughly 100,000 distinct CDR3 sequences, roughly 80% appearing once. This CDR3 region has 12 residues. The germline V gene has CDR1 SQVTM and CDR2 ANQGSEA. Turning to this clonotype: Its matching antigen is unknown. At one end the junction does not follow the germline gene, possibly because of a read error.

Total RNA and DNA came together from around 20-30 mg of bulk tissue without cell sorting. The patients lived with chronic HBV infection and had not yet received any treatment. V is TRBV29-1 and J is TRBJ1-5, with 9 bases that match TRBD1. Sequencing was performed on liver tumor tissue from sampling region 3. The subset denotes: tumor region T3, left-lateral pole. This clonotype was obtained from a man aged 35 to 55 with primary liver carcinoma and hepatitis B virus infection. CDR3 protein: CNVGTGNLPQHF. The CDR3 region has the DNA TGCAACGTGGGGACAGGGAATCTGCCCCAGCATTTT.